This entry concerns a single TCR beta chain. This specimen comes from a study of blood T cell repertoires in COVID-19. The overall study: Sites across the United States, Italy and Spain contributed samples from acute and convalescent COVID-19. In each case, the material was cDNA or gDNA derived from T cells, B-cell-depleted T cells, or PBMCs.

Per germline, CDR1 KGHDR and CDR2 SFDVKD. Deletions cut 2 bases from V and 6 bases from J, with 13 bases between. There are 15 residues in the CDR3. As originally analysed: Reference gene primer amplification gave nucleated cell count estimates. Repertoires were generated with immunoSEQ multiplex PCR, while TCRdb's copy carries only in-frame clones and drops some. That table supplies the V and J calls and clone size; D and trimming were determined from the DNA. The sample shows 150,000 to 200,000 clones, about 91% of them seen only once. This sequence originates from a woman between 50 and 59 years old with acute or convalescent COVID-19. The chain has TRBV24-1 and TRBJ2-1, with D unclear. Sequencing was done on a sample of peripheral blood. This chain's CDR3 is CATSDYGSMGNEQFF. CDR3 nucleotide sequence: TGTGCCACCAGTGATTATGGTAGCATGGGCAATGAGCAGTTCTTC.